These T cell receptor beta chains were read from a single sample in a study of blood T cells in healthy people across ages. TCRdb re-derived calls from the 5' RACE reads in MiXCR, one entry per CDR3 protein. The sample records 630,000 or so distinct CDR3 sequences, about a third being singletons. The sequenced material came from blood. These receptors came from a woman of 80 years or more in good health. CDR3s include the opening cysteine and the closing phenylalanine or tryptophan. D genes are given only for firm matches. Not all rows give a size; the values are once, few, many and, for expanded clones, a class.

DNA: TGTGCCAGCAGCTTAGGAGCGGGGGCCGGCACAGATACGCAGTATTTT
CDR3: CASSLGAGAGTDTQYF
J: TRBJ2-3
V: TRBV7-6
size: .
D: TRBD2

DNA: TGCGCCAGCAGCCAAGTAAGAGGATTTACCTCGTACTTC
CDR3: CASSQVRGFTSYF
J: TRBJ2-7
V: TRBV4-1
size: few
D: .

DNA: TGCGCCAGCAGCTTGGTGAGAGGTACTTCACCCCTCCACTTT
CDR3: CASSLVRGTSPLHF
J: TRBJ1-6
V: TRBV5-1
size: many
D: .

DNA: TGTGCCAGCAGTTGGCAGGGGTTGGGCAATCAGCCCCAGCATTTT
CDR3: CASSWQGLGNQPQHF
J: TRBJ1-5
V: TRBV27
size: many
D: .

DNA: TGTGCCAGCACCGCGGATGGTTTCGAAAAACTGTTTTTT
CDR3: CASTADGFEKLFF
J: TRBJ1-4
V: TRBV6-2/TRBV6-3
size: many
D: .

DNA: TGCAGCGCCCCGACAGACCTTAACTATGGCTACACCTTC
CDR3: CSAPTDLNYGYTF
J: TRBJ1-2
V: TRBV29-1
size: .
D: .

DNA: TGCGCCAGCAGCCAAGATAGACTTGAAAGTCACTATGGCTACACCTTC
CDR3: CASSQDRLESHYGYTF
J: TRBJ1-2
V: TRBV4-3
size: many
D: .

DNA: TGTGCCAGCAGTGCCGACGGACGCAAGAACACTGAAGCTTTCTTT
CDR3: CASSADGRKNTEAFF
J: TRBJ1-1
V: TRBV11-3
size: many
D: .

DNA: TGTGCCAGCAGCCTAACTGGGGGCGAAAGGAGCACTGAAGCTTTCTTT
CDR3: CASSLTGGERSTEAFF
J: TRBJ1-1
V: TRBV7-8
size: .
D: .

DNA: TGTGCCTGGAGGGTAGGAACTCGACTAGCGGGATCCTACGAGCAGTACTTC
CDR3: CAWRVGTRLAGSYEQYF
J: TRBJ2-7
V: TRBV30
size: once
D: TRBD2

DNA: TGTGCCAGCAGCTTAGCCAGGGGGGCCTACAATGAGCAGTTCTTC
CDR3: CASSLARGAYNEQFF
J: TRBJ2-1
V: TRBV7-2
size: many
D: .

DNA: TGTGCCAGCAGCCAAGACAGGGGGCTTACAGATACGCAGTATTTT
CDR3: CASSQDRGLTDTQYF
J: TRBJ2-3
V: TRBV14
size: many
D: TRBD1

DNA: TGTGCCAGCAGCCAAATTCCGGGAGGGAGAAGCGAGCAGTACTTC
CDR3: CASSQIPGGRSEQYF
J: TRBJ2-7
V: TRBV12-3/TRBV12-4
size: many
D: TRBD2

DNA: TGCGCCAGCTCCCCGTCCCAAGGGACGCTCACAGATACGCAGTATTTT
CDR3: CASSPSQGTLTDTQYF
J: TRBJ2-3
V: TRBV5-1
size: .
D: .

DNA: TGTGCCAGTAGTAATCTGGCCGAGCAGTACTTC
CDR3: CASSNLAEQYF
J: TRBJ2-7
V: TRBV19
size: .
D: .

DNA: TGTGCCAGCAGCCCACAGGGACTCCGAGGGTACAATGAGCAGTTCTTC
CDR3: CASSPQGLRGYNEQFF
J: TRBJ2-1
V: TRBV7-6
size: .
D: .

DNA: TGTGCCAGCAGCCCCACTAGCGGGGGCCCGCTCGGGTGGGGGCAGTATTTT
CDR3: CASSPTSGGPLGWGQYF
J: TRBJ2-3
V: TRBV7-6
size: many
D: TRBD2

DNA: TGTGCCAGCAGTGTACAGGGGTCCGGTTCACCCCGCCACTTT
CDR3: CASSVQGSGSPRHF
J: TRBJ1-6
V: TRBV9
size: .
D: TRBD1

DNA: TGTGCCAGCAGTTTTCTCATAACAGGGAATGGGGCCAACGTCCTGACTTTC
CDR3: CASSFLITGNGANVLTF
J: TRBJ2-6
V: TRBV27
size: .
D: .

DNA: TGTGCCAGCAGCTTAGGTAGTACAGGGGGCTATGGCTACACCTTC
CDR3: CASSLGSTGGYGYTF
J: TRBJ1-2
V: TRBV7-2
size: few
D: TRBD1

DNA: TGTGCCAGCAGCTTAGAGGGCGTGGATGGCTACACCTTC
CDR3: CASSLEGVDGYTF
J: TRBJ1-2
V: TRBV7-9
size: .
D: .

DNA: TGCGCCAGCAGCCAATCGTACACCCTCGGGGCCAACGTCCTGACTTTC
CDR3: CASSQSYTLGANVLTF
J: TRBJ2-6
V: TRBV4-1
size: many
D: .

DNA: TGCAGTGCTACGAGGACAGGGAGCACAGATACGCAGTATTTT
CDR3: CSATRTGSTDTQYF
J: TRBJ2-3
V: TRBV20-1
size: many
D: TRBD1

DNA: TGCAGTGCTAGAGTACACACCGGGGAGCTGTTTTTT
CDR3: CSARVHTGELFF
J: TRBJ2-2
V: TRBV20-1
size: many
D: .

DNA: TGTGCCTGGAGTGTACGAGCTGGGAACACTGAAGCTTTCTTT
CDR3: CAWSVRAGNTEAFF
J: TRBJ1-1
V: TRBV30
size: few
D: .

DNA: TGTGCCAGCAGACGCCGGACAGGGGGCGAGCAGTACTTC
CDR3: CASRRRTGGEQYF
J: TRBJ2-7
V: TRBV14
size: many
D: TRBD1

DNA: TGTGTCAGCAGTGAAGCGAAACAGTTCTCTGGGGCCAACGTCCTGACTTTC
CDR3: CVSSEAKQFSGANVLTF
J: TRBJ2-6
V: TRBV2
size: .
D: .

DNA: TGTGCCAGCAGCCCTCACCAGAGTGGACAGGGAGGGTACTTC
CDR3: CASSPHQSGQGGYF
J: TRBJ2-4
V: TRBV7-2
size: .
D: TRBD1

DNA: TGTGCCAGCAGCTTAGATTTGGGACAGGGTCTCAATGAGCAGTTCTTC
CDR3: CASSLDLGQGLNEQFF
J: TRBJ2-1
V: TRBV7-2
size: .
D: TRBD1

DNA: TGCAGTGCTAGTACAGGGAGGAACACTGAAGCTTTCTTT
CDR3: CSASTGRNTEAFF
J: TRBJ1-1
V: TRBV20-1
size: few
D: .

DNA: TGTGCCAGCAGCCTCCGTCAGTACACTGAAGCTTTCTTT
CDR3: CASSLRQYTEAFF
J: TRBJ1-1
V: TRBV7-3
size: few
D: .

DNA: TGTGCCAGCAGCGCCCGGGACAGGGGGGCCTCACTCTCTAGCACAGATACGCAGTATTTT
CDR3: CASSARDRGASLSSTDTQYF
J: TRBJ2-3
V: TRBV9
size: .
D: TRBD1

DNA: TGTGCCAGCTCCCCGGAGCTTCTTTCAACTAATGAAAAACTGTTTTTT
CDR3: CASSPELLSTNEKLFF
J: TRBJ1-4
V: TRBV2
size: few
D: .

DNA: TGTGCCAGCAGCAAAGGCCAGCCCCAGCATTTT
CDR3: CASSKGQPQHF
J: TRBJ1-5
V: TRBV21-1
size: few
D: .

DNA: TGTGCCAGCAGCCCGACTAGCGGGTTCACAGATACGCAGTATTTT
CDR3: CASSPTSGFTDTQYF
J: TRBJ2-3
V: TRBV11-2
size: many
D: TRBD2

DNA: TGTGCCAGCAGCCAAGCCCCTCGGGGCGGCACAGATACGCAGTATTTT
CDR3: CASSQAPRGGTDTQYF
J: TRBJ2-3
V: TRBV14
size: .
D: .

DNA: TGTGCCTGGACGACAGGGCTGAATTCACCCCTCCACTTT
CDR3: CAWTTGLNSPLHF
J: TRBJ1-6
V: TRBV30
size: many
D: TRBD1

DNA: TGTGCCAGCAGTGTAGACCTCGGGTCCACAGATACGCAGTATTTT
CDR3: CASSVDLGSTDTQYF
J: TRBJ2-3
V: TRBV6-1
size: .
D: .

DNA: TGTGCCAGCTCACCACAGGGGCCGGATGGCTACACCTTC
CDR3: CASSPQGPDGYTF
J: TRBJ1-2
V: TRBV18
size: .
D: .

DNA: TGTGCCTGGTCAAGGACAGGGGGTGACGGGGAGACCCAGTACTTC
CDR3: CAWSRTGGDGETQYF
J: TRBJ2-5
V: TRBV30
size: few
D: TRBD1

DNA: TGTGCCAGCAGCTCCCCGGTTGAGGCTAATGAAAAACTGTTTTTT
CDR3: CASSSPVEANEKLFF
J: TRBJ1-4
V: TRBV7-9
size: .
D: .

DNA: TGTGCCAGCAGTCTCCTCGGGGCGAGAACTGAAGCTTTCTTT
CDR3: CASSLLGARTEAFF
J: TRBJ1-1
V: TRBV28
size: .
D: .

DNA: TGCAGTGCTAGAAGTTATAGCAGGAACACTGAAGCTTTCTTT
CDR3: CSARSYSRNTEAFF
J: TRBJ1-1
V: TRBV20-1
size: few
D: .

DNA: TGTGCCAGCAGCCAAGTGACAGGACTTACTACGCAGTATTTT
CDR3: CASSQVTGLTTQYF
J: TRBJ2-3
V: TRBV14
size: many
D: .

DNA: TGTGCCAGCAGCCACACGACAGGGAGAGACTACGAGCAGTACTTC
CDR3: CASSHTTGRDYEQYF
J: TRBJ2-7
V: TRBV14
size: many
D: TRBD1

DNA: TGTGCCAGCAGCTCTTTAAGCGGGGGGGTAAAGAATGAGCAGTTCTTC
CDR3: CASSSLSGGVKNEQFF
J: TRBJ2-1
V: TRBV6-2/TRBV6-3
size: many
D: TRBD2

DNA: TGTGCCTGGAGCGGAACGGGGGGGGCCTGCGAGCAGTACTTC
CDR3: CAWSGTGGACEQYF
J: TRBJ2-7
V: TRBV30
size: few
D: TRBD2

DNA: TGCAGTGCTCCCCTTTTCGGGGGGCACAATGAGCAGTTCTTC
CDR3: CSAPLFGGHNEQFF
J: TRBJ2-1
V: TRBV20-1
size: many
D: .

DNA: TGTGCCAGCAGCCCCTGGGTTGCAGAAGAGACCCAGTACTTC
CDR3: CASSPWVAEETQYF
J: TRBJ2-5
V: TRBV7-2
size: once
D: .

DNA: TGCAGTGCCCTCCGGCTAGCGGGGGGTTACAATGAGCAGTACTTC
CDR3: CSALRLAGGYNEQYF
J: TRBJ2-5
V: TRBV20-1
size: .
D: TRBD2

DNA: TGTGCCAGCAGCCTCCGGGACGCCTATGGCTACACCTTC
CDR3: CASSLRDAYGYTF
J: TRBJ1-2
V: TRBV6-2/TRBV6-3
size: .
D: .